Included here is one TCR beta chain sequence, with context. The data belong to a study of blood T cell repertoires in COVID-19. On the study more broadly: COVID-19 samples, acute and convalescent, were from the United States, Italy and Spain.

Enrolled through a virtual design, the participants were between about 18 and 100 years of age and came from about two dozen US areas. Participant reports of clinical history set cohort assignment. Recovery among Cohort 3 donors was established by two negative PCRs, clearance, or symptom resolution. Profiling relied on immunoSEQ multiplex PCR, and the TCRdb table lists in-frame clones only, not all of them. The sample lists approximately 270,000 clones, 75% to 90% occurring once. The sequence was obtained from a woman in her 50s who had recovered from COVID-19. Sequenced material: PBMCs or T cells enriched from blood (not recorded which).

The CDR3 spells CASSTTREQYF. Written as DNA, the CDR3 is TGTGCCAGCAGTACCACGCGGGAGCAGTACTTC. The chain employs TRBV28 and TRBJ2-7; D call uncertain. Germline V CDR1 and CDR2: MDHEN, SYDVKM. The V end lost 5 bases, the J end lost 7 bases, and 9 bases lay between the germline ends. The CDR3 spans 11 residues.